This T cell receptor (beta chain) was observed in a study of glioma-infiltrating T cells after dendritic cell vaccination. Findings and caveats of the study: TCR clonality showed no direct relationship with survival.

Remarks on this clone: Antigen specificity is unknown.

Germline loops: CDR1 SGHRS, CDR2 YFSETQ. The V and J ends lost 0 bases and 6 bases respectively, with 10 bases between them. This CDR3 spans 14 amino acids. The assay was immunoSEQ multiplex PCR, and TCRdb's table has in-frame clones only and misses some. Of 65,000 or so clones listed, approximately 89% are singletons. The time point is: after dendritic cell vaccination, including at tumor progression/relapse. The rearrangement links TRBV5-1 to TRBJ2-1, with D perhaps matching TRBD1 (5 bases). The receptor was isolated from a human donor with glioblastoma. The specimen comprised blood, sampled after dendritic cell vaccination. CDR3 sequence (DNA): TGCGCCAGCAGCTTGGTCAGGGTGGCCAATGAGCAGTTCTTC. Protein: CASSLVRVANEQFF.